What follows are 24 T cell receptor beta chains derived from one specimen sequenced in a study of CD8+ T cells in alopecia areata. Reverse transcribed after extraction, RNA yielded cDNA as the sequencing template. Profiled with immunoSEQ multiplex PCR; TCRdb holds only in-frame clones, not every one. Altogether 170,000 or so clones are present, roughly 53% being singletons, with the ten largest covering approximately 11%. Treatment of the sample: oral pan-JAK inhibitor, 5-10 mg twice daily. The sequences come from CD8+ T cells sorted from blood, collected at week 24, from a patient treated with tofacitinib. These receptors were obtained from a human donor with alopecia areata.

This clone was observed a few times. The rearrangement links TRBV13 to TRBJ2-5; 7 nucleotides align to TRBD1. CDR1 and CDR2 (germline): PRHDT, FYEKMQ (reference sequence). CDR3 length: 14 amino acids. V trimming: 3 bases; J trimming: 1 base; junction bases outside the gene matches: 2. This CDR3 reads CASSFDRAQETQYF. The CDR3, as DNA: TGTGCCAGCAGCTTCGACAGGGCCCAAGAGACCCAGTACTTC. Filled out from reference TRBV13 and TRBJ2-5, the complete variable domain reads AAGVIQSPRHLIKEKRETATLKCYPIPRHDTVYWYQQGPGQDPQFLISFYEKMQSDKGSIPDRFSAQQFSDYHSELNMSSLELGDSALYFCASSFDRAQETQYFGPGTRLLVL.

This clone has a handful of counts. J is TRBJ1-2 and V is TRBV5-1; 8 bases fit TRBD1. The CDR3 extends over 15 amino acids. V trimming: 0 bases; J trimming: 4 bases; junction bases outside the gene matches: 5. The germline V gene encodes CDR1 SGHRS and CDR2 YFSETQ. CDR3 in DNA: TGCGCCAGCAGCTTGGAGCAGGGGGCCCTCTATGGCTACACCTTC. Protein product: CASSLEQGALYGYTF.

The chain links TRBV27 to TRBJ2-7; 8 nucleotides align to TRBD1. Germline V lookup: CDR1 MNHEY, CDR2 SMNVEV (reference sequence). The CDR3 is 14 amino acids. V shed 5 bases and J 4 bases; nucleotides not matched to a gene: 7. CDR3 bases: TGTGCCAGCAGTGAGGGGACAGGAGATTACGAGCAGTACTTC. Translating gives CASSEGTGDYEQYF.

The CDR3: CASSQDTLAYNEQFF. The CDR3 nucleotides read TGCGCCAGCAGCCAAGATACACTAGCTTACAATGAGCAGTTCTTC. V gene TRBV4-3 combines with J gene TRBJ2-1; D may be TRBD2 (6 bases). This CDR3 has 15 amino acids. V was trimmed by 0 bases and J by 4 bases, leaving 10 bases between them. The germline CDR1 and CDR2 sequences are LGHNA and YSLEER.

This clone was counted a single time. This sample also contains other DNA sequences that code for the same CDR3. This chain links TRBV4-3 with TRBJ2-7; TRBD1 matches at 8 bases. The CDR3 contains 15 residues. V lost 0 bases to trimming and J lost 2 bases; unmatched junction nucleotides: 3. Germline V gene lookup returns CDR1 LGHNA and CDR2 YSLEER. The DNA for the CDR3 is TGCGCCAGCAGCCAAGACAGGGGGCTCGCCTACGAGCAGTACTTC. Translation: CASSQDRGLAYEQYF.

The chain combines TRBV30 with TRBJ1-2; 8 positions match TRBD1. CDR1 is GTSNPN and CDR2 is SVGIG in the germline V gene (reference sequence). V trimming: 3 bases; J trimming: 6 bases; junction bases outside the gene matches: 6. CDR3 size: 13 residues. DNA for the CDR3: TGTGCCTGGAGCCCAGGGGGCGCGAATGGCTACACCTTC. Translating gives CAWSPGGANGYTF.

In this sample, this clone turned up a few times. The genes are TRBV29-1 and TRBJ1-1; D might be TRBD1 (5 bases). There are 13 residues in the CDR3. Germline V gene data show CDR1 as SQVTM and CDR2 as ANQGSEA. V was clipped by 6 bases and J by 2 bases, with 13 bases between them. The CDR3 reads CSVERGLNTEAFF. CDR3 sequence (DNA): TGCAGCGTCGAACGGGGCCTTAACACTGAAGCTTTCTTT.

V and J are TRBV12-5 and TRBJ2-2; D uncertain. CDR1 LGHNT and CDR2 FRNRAP come from the germline V gene. The CDR3 is made up of 15 amino acids. The ends were cut back, 2 bases at V and 5 bases at J, with 12 bases in the middle. CDR3 nucleotides: TGTGCTAGTGGTTTGACGGGTATAGGAACCGGGGAGCTGTTTTTT. This encodes CASGLTGIGTGELFF.

This clone was detected once. This chain uses TRBV6-5 with TRBJ2-7, with a tentative D call TRBD1 (5 bases). The ends were cut back, 0 bases at V and 3 bases at J, with 15 bases in the middle. Germline V lookup: CDR1 MNHEY, CDR2 SVGAGI. The CDR3 has 16 residues. CDR3 protein: CASSYSWGPQVYEQYF. The CDR3 DNA sequence: TGTGCCAGCAGTTACTCATGGGGTCCACAGGTCTACGAGCAGTACTTC.

This clone was recorded a few times. The chain employs TRBV10-2 and TRBJ1-5; D might be TRBD1 (5 bases). The CDR3 extends over 13 amino acids. Germline V lookup: CDR1 WSHSY, CDR2 SAAADI. V shed 2 bases and J shed 5 bases, with 7 bases lying between them. The CDR3 DNA reads TGCGCCAGCAGTGAGCAGGGCCATCAGCCCCAGCATTTT. Translation: CASSEQGHQPQHF.

This chain uses TRBV10-3 with TRBJ2-5; D unresolved. The germline CDR1 and CDR2 sequences are ENHRY and SYGVKD. This CDR3 region has 15 residues. The V end lost 3 bases, the J end lost 3 bases, and 14 bases lay between the germline ends. CDR3 DNA sequence: TGTGCCATCAGTGATGGAACTGGGATGAAAGAGACCCAGTACTTC. Translation gives CAISDGTGMKETQYF.

This clone was observed a handful of times. This chain links TRBV29-1 with TRBJ2-1; tentatively, D is TRBD2 (6 bases). Germline V lookup: CDR1 SQVTM, CDR2 ANQGSEA. V gave up 2 bases and J gave up 4 bases, with 18 bases separating them. The CDR3 has 16 amino acids. The chain's CDR3 is CSVESPRDWSYNEQFF. CDR3 bases: TGCAGCGTTGAATCCCCCAGGGACTGGTCATACAATGAGCAGTTCTTC.

The V gene is TRBV29-1, the J gene TRBJ2-1; 7 bases are a match to TRBD1. The CDR3 consists of 12 residues. The J segment lost 4 bases and the V segment lost 6 bases, leaving 3 bases of the junction unmatched. Germline CDR1 is SQVTM and CDR2 is ANQGSEA. CDR3 bases: TGCAGCGTCCGGGACAGTTACAATGAGCAGTTCTTC. This gives the protein CSVRDSYNEQFF.

This rearrangement joins TRBV9 to TRBJ1-3; D not certain. The CDR3 extends over 12 amino acids. Looked up from germline, CDR1 is SGDLS and CDR2 is YYNGEE. Trimming shortened V by 0 bases and J by 4 bases, and 2 bases separated the two germline ends. The CDR3, as DNA: TGTGCCAGCAGCGTAGGCGGAAACACCATATATTTT. Translation: CASSVGGNTIYF. Together with reference TRBV9 and TRBJ1-3, the CDR3 gives the full variable domain: DSGVTQTPKHLITATGQRVTLRCSPRSGDLSVYWYQQSLDQGLQFLIQYYNGEERAKGNILERFSAQQFPDLHSELNLSSLELGDSALYFCASSVGGNTIYFGEGSWLTVV.

CDR3 nucleotide sequence: TGTGCCAGCGGTGGGGGTAGCACAGATACGCAGTATTTT. Protein product: CASGGGSTDTQYF. J is TRBJ2-3 and V is TRBV7-8; D assignment may be TRBD1 or TRBD2 (5 bases each). Germline loops: CDR1 SGHVS, CDR2 FQNEAQ. V lost 8 bases to trimming and J lost 0 bases, with 9 bases between them. The CDR3 is 13 amino acids.

The chain employs TRBV15 and TRBJ2-1, with D uncertain. This CDR3 spans 13 amino acids. V was cut by 0 bases and J by 8 bases, with 8 bases left in between. Looked up from germline, CDR1 is LNHNV and CDR2 is YYDKDF (reference sequence). In DNA, the CDR3 is TGTGCCACCAGCAGAGATTCCCCGGATGAGCAGTTCTTC. This codes for CATSRDSPDEQFF.

This clone was seen more than once but under ten times. CDR3 protein: CASRPGTEAYGYTF. CDR3 sequence (DNA): TGCGCCAGCAGGCCCGGGACAGAGGCCTATGGCTACACCTTC. The V call is TRBV5-1, the J call TRBJ1-2; the match to TRBD1 covers 7 bases. Germline trimming cut 5 bases from V and 4 bases from J; bases unmatched to any gene: 8. CDR1 and CDR2 (germline): SGHRS, YFSETQ. This CDR3 contains 14 residues.

The chain joins TRBV29-1 to TRBJ1-1; D not resolved. CDR1 and CDR2 from the germline V gene are SQVTM and ANQGSEA. This CDR3 spans 13 amino acids. The V gene lost 1 base and the J gene lost 2 bases, with 8 bases spanning the gap. Here the CDR3 DNA reads TGCAGCGTTGAAGCGGTGGGAAACACTGAAGCTTTCTTT. This codes for CSVEAVGNTEAFF.

The chain carries TRBV5-1 and TRBJ2-1; TRBD2 matches at 8 bases. Per the germline V gene, CDR1 is SGHRS and CDR2 is YFSETQ. This CDR3 comprises 15 residues. J lost 6 bases, V lost 0 bases, and 5 bases had no gene match. This CDR3 is CASSLEGTRANEQFF. CDR3 DNA sequence: TGCGCCAGCAGCTTGGAGGGGACTAGGGCCAATGAGCAGTTCTTC.

This clone was seen only a few times. The chain couples TRBV6-1 to TRBJ2-3; TRBD2 agrees at 12 bases. The CDR3 runs to 16 residues. Germline CDR1 and CDR2: MNHNS and SASEGT. The J segment lost 4 bases and the V segment lost 1 base, leaving 3 bases of the junction unmatched. The chain's CDR3 is CASSEGRLAGADTQYF. The CDR3 region has the DNA TGTGCCAGCAGTGAAGGAAGACTAGCGGGGGCAGATACGCAGTATTTT.

The rearrangement uses TRBV25-1 and TRBJ1-4; D remains ambiguous. Trimming cost V 7 bases and J 4 bases, with 7 bases left between them. The CDR3 extends over 12 amino acids. Germline assignment: CDR1 MGHDK and CDR2 SYGVNS. CDR3 DNA: TGTGCCAGCACTGGTATTAATGAAAAACTGTTTTTT. This gives the protein CASTGINEKLFF.

The J gene is TRBJ2-4, the V gene TRBV7-9, with a weak D call TRBD2 (6 bases). Trimming removed 2 bases from V and 4 bases from J, with 18 bases in between. This CDR3 is 17 amino acids long. CDR1 SEHNR and CDR2 FQNEAQ come from the germline V gene (reference sequence). CDR3 nucleotides: TGTGCCAGCAGCTTAATGGAGGCCGGGCGGGAAAAAAACATTCAGTACTTC. Residues: CASSLMEAGREKNIQYF.

In its sample, this clone was seen a few times. V gene TRBV25-1 combines with J gene TRBJ2-7; 10 bases match TRBD1. The CDR3 is made up of 16 amino acids. CDR1 and CDR2 (germline): MGHDK, SYGVNS. With 1 base clipped from V and 3 bases from J, the junction kept 6 bases outside the gene matches. The CDR3 is CASSESGTGEHYEQYF. The CDR3, as DNA: TGTGCCAGCAGTGAATCCGGGACAGGGGAACACTACGAGCAGTACTTC.

This clone occurred a few times. CDR3 coding DNA: TGCAGCGTTGAAGCAGGGAGCAACGAGCAGTACTTC. Translated: CSVEAGSNEQYF. The gene calls are TRBV29-1 and TRBJ2-7; D is possibly TRBD1 or TRBD2 (5 bases each). Germline lookup yields CDR1 SQVTM and CDR2 ANQGSEA. V lost 1 base to trimming and J lost 5 bases, with 9 bases between them. This CDR3 comprises 12 residues.